Detailed here is one T cell receptor beta chain. The time point: patch test 2, 6 weeks after DPC sensitization. Treatment denoted: therapeutic diphenylcyclopropenone sensitization with weekly scalp DPC. Germline CDR1 WNHNN, CDR2 SYGVQD (reference sequence). The length of the CDR3 is 12 residues. Deletions cut 4 bases from V and 6 bases from J, with 7 bases between. This sample is part of a study of human T cells and chemical hapten exposure. The wider study: The study traced per-sample TCR yield variation mainly to small differences in pooled library volumes.

In TCRdb, the RACE reads were re-called with MiXCR into one record per CDR3 protein. The sample comprises under 75,000 distinct CDR3 sequences, 8.5% of which are singletons, and 3% to 4.5% rests with the top ten. Sequencing was performed on whole blood, taken in connection with sensitization to the hapten diphenylcyclopropenone (DPC). This rearrangement joins TRBV10-1 to TRBJ2-1; no clear D gene. The source is a woman aged 45-59 years with alopecia areata. Some clones in this sample may be carry-over from other donors' samples. The CDR3 region is CASSVLLNEQFF. The CDR3, as DNA: TGCGCCAGCAGTGTACTTCTCAATGAGCAGTTCTTC.